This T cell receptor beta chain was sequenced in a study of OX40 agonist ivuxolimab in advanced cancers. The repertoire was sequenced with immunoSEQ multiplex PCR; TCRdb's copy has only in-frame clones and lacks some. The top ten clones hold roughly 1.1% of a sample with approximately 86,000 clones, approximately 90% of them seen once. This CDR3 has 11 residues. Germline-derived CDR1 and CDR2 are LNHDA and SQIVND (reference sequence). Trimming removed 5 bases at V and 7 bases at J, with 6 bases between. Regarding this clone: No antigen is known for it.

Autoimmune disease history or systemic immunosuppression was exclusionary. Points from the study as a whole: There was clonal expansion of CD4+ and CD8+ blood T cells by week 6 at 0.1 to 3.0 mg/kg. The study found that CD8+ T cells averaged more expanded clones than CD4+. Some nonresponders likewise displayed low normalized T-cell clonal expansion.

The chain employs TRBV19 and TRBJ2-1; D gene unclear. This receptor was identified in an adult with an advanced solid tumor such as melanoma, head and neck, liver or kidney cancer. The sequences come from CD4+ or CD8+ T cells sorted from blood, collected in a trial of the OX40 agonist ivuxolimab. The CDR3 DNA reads TGTGCCAGTAGTGGAAGAAATGAGCAGTTCTTC. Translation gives CASSGRNEQFF.